These 30 T cell receptor beta chains were all obtained from the same sample, sequenced in a study of cytomegalovirus exposure and HLA in healthy donors. The study ran its PCR with 60 Vbeta and 13 Jbeta primers. The data were produced by immunoSEQ multiplex PCR, yet TCRdb's version contains in-frame clones alone and is incomplete. The data show about 120,000 clones, about 81% seen once. Sequenced sample: PBMCs. The receptors were gathered from a man aged 35-49 years in good health and CMV-seronegative.

The count of this clone is one. The J gene is TRBJ2-3, the V gene TRBV27; the match to TRBD2 covers 7 bases. Germline values: CDR1 MNHEY, CDR2 SMNVEV (reference sequence). This CDR3 has 16 amino acids. V shed 5 bases, J shed 0 bases, and the junction held 8 bases outside the gene matches. CDR3 sequence reads: CASSLLARHSTDTQYF. The CDR3 DNA reads TGTGCCAGCAGTCTACTAGCGAGGCACAGCACAGATACGCAGTATTTT.

The chain has TRBV7-3 and TRBJ2-1; 12 bases agree with TRBD2. The germline V gene has CDR1 SGHTA and CDR2 FQGTGA. The junction had 10 bases not matched to a gene; V was cut back by 5 bases and J by 8 bases. The CDR3 is made up of 16 amino acids. Here the CDR3 DNA reads TGTGCCAGCAGCGCCGGACTAGCGGGAAGTATCGATGAGCAGTTCTTC. Amino acid sequence: CASSAGLAGSIDEQFF. The variable domain in full, with the rest retrieved from reference TRBV7-3 and TRBJ2-1, is GAGVSQTPSNKVTEKGKYVELRCDPISGHTALYWYRQSLGQGPEFLIYFQGTGAADDSGLPNDRFFAVRPEGSVSTLKIQRTERGDSAVYLCASSAGLAGSIDEQFFGPGTRLTVL.

V is TRBV28 and J is TRBJ2-7; 7 bases are shared with TRBD1. This CDR3 comprises 15 residues. In germline, CDR1 is MDHEN, CDR2 SYDVKM. The V gene end was trimmed by 6 bases and the J gene end by 5 bases; junction bases not matched to a gene: 13. The CDR3 nucleotides are TGTGCCAGCAGATCCCTCGGGACAGATTCGAACGAGCAGTACTTC. Its translation is CASRSLGTDSNEQYF.

V usage is TRBV28 and J usage is TRBJ2-4; TRBD1 matches 8 bases. CDR3 length equals 15 residues. V gave up 5 bases and J gave up 3 bases; unmatched junction bases: 6. The germline CDR1 and CDR2 sequences are MDHEN and SYDVKM. CDR3 protein: CASSQDRVDKNIQYF. The CDR3 region has the DNA TGTGCCAGCAGTCAGGACAGGGTAGACAAAAACATTCAGTACTTC.

The V call is TRBV5-1, the J call TRBJ2-5, with D tentatively TRBD2 (5 bases). Matching the DNA end better, TRBJ2-7 makes the J call doubtful. The CDR3 sequence is 14 residues long. Germline V gene sequence: CDR1 SGHRS, CDR2 YFSETQ. The CDR3 here is CASSLERTRDEQYF. The CDR3 DNA reads as TGCGCCAGCAGCTTAGAGCGGACCCGAGACGAGCAGTACTTC.

The chain combines TRBV7-9 with TRBJ1-1; 7 nucleotides align to TRBD1. The V and J ends lost 5 bases and 11 bases, in that order; junction bases with no gene match: 8. Germline V gives CDR1 SEHNR, CDR2 FQNEAQ (reference sequence). The CDR3 covers 12 residues. CDR3 nucleotides: TGTGCCAGCAGCCCAGACAGGGTCGGGGCTTTCTTT. This sequence encodes CASSPDRVGAFF.

The chain is built from TRBV11-2 and TRBJ1-4; TRBD1 might be the D (6 bases). V lost 4 bases to trimming and J lost 7 bases, with 13 bases between them. Germline values: CDR1 SGHAT, CDR2 FQNNGV. The CDR3 consists of 14 residues. The CDR3 reads CASSSGAGREKLFF. The CDR3 DNA is TGTGCCAGCAGCTCAGGGGCTGGCCGTGAAAAACTGTTTTTT.

The chain has TRBV6-5 and TRBJ2-1; 7 bases line up with TRBD2. Germline CDR1 MNHEY, CDR2 SVGAGI. J was trimmed by 10 bases and V by 5 bases; bases with no gene match: 8. The length of the CDR3 is 13 residues. The CDR3, as DNA: TGTGCCAGCAGTCACCCGGGGGACTACGAGCAGTTCTTC. Residues: CASSHPGDYEQFF.

The rearrangement uses TRBV19 and TRBJ1-1; D is possibly TRBD1 (6 bases). This CDR3 is 14 amino acids long. V lost 5 bases and J 3 bases, leaving 13 bases between the germline ends. Germline CDR1 is LNHDA and CDR2 is SQIVND (reference sequence). The CDR3 is CASSFLGGDTEAFF. The CDR3 DNA reads TGTGCCAGTAGTTTCCTAGGGGGGGACACTGAAGCTTTCTTT.

The genes are TRBV6-1 and TRBJ1-3; D may be TRBD1 (6 bases). CDR3 length: 15 residues. Germline V CDR1 and CDR2: MNHNS, SASEGT. Trimming took 3 bases from V and 4 from J, leaving 13 bases between them. CDR3 bases: TGTGCCAGCAGTGAGCTGGGCAGGGGAGGAAACACCATATATTTT. Translation gives CASSELGRGGNTIYF.

V is TRBV19 and J is TRBJ1-2, with 8 nucleotides matching TRBD1. The trim removed 1 base at V and 6 bases at J, leaving 1 base unmatched. Germline CDR1 is LNHDA and CDR2 is SQIVND (reference sequence). This CDR3 comprises 13 residues. The CDR3 DNA reads as TGTGCCAGTAGTATAGGGACAGGGAATGGCTACACCTTC. Its translation: CASSIGTGNGYTF.

A single count supports this clone. This rearrangement joins TRBV5-4 to TRBJ2-4, with a tentative D call TRBD1 (5 bases). The germline V gene has CDR1 SGHNT and CDR2 YYREEE (reference sequence). V was clipped by 0 bases and J by 12 bases, with 13 bases between them. CDR3 length: 13 amino acids. The CDR3 DNA reads TGTGCCAGCAGCTTGGACCCAGGGTACAGTCAGTACTTC. As protein: CASSLDPGYSQYF.

This chain joins TRBV9 and TRBJ2-1, with 9 nucleotides matching TRBD2. With 3 bases clipped from V and 7 bases from J, the junction kept 8 bases outside the gene matches. Germline loops: CDR1 SGDLS, CDR2 YYNGEE. The CDR3 has 15 amino acids. CDR3: CASSAPSGMLNEQFF. In DNA form, the CDR3 reads TGTGCCAGCAGCGCCCCTAGCGGGATGTTGAATGAGCAGTTCTTC.

This clone has a handful of counts. The chain joins TRBV6-6 to TRBJ1-1, with a weak D call TRBD1 (6 bases). Germline loops: CDR1 MNHNY, CDR2 SVGAGI (reference sequence). The ends were cut back, 7 bases at V and 6 bases at J, with 24 bases in the middle. The CDR3 totals 16 residues. The CDR3 region is CASTEGRGLGGAEAFF. The CDR3 nucleotides are TGTGCCAGCACTGAGGGTAGAGGCCTAGGGGGGGCTGAAGCTTTCTTT.

This rearrangement joins TRBV11-2 to TRBJ2-1, with 9 positions matching TRBD2. Germline lookup yields CDR1 SGHAT and CDR2 FQNNGV. Trimming took 8 bases from V and 2 from J; bases not matched to a gene: 1. This CDR3 contains 13 residues. The CDR3 sequence is CASAGGPYNEQFF. The CDR3 region has the DNA TGTGCCAGCGCGGGAGGGCCCTACAATGAGCAGTTCTTC.

The table lists this clone with a few counts. The chain recombines TRBV6-1 with TRBJ2-5; no definite D call. The CDR3 has 12 residues. V was clipped by 3 bases and J by 2 bases, with 4 bases between them. CDR1 is MNHNS and CDR2 is SASEGT in the germline V gene. The CDR3 protein is CASSDVQETQYF. The CDR3 DNA sequence: TGTGCCAGCAGTGACGTGCAAGAGACCCAGTACTTC.

The chain links TRBV19 to TRBJ2-3, with D possibly matching TRBD2 (6 bases). The CDR3 contains 13 residues. V shed 4 bases and J shed 6 bases, with 11 bases lying between them. Germline CDR1 is LNHDA and CDR2 is SQIVND (reference sequence). Here the CDR3 DNA reads TGTGCCAGTAGTAATGCCCGGGGGGATACGCAGTATTTT. The encoded protein is CASSNARGDTQYF.

The chain employs TRBV7-2 and TRBJ2-3; perhaps TRBD2 as D (7 bases). Germline loops: CDR1 SGHTA, CDR2 FQGNSA. V gave up 3 bases and J gave up 5 bases, with 12 bases separating them. This CDR3 is built from 14 residues. The DNA for the CDR3 is TGTGCCAGCAGCTTGCCGGGGGGCCTAGATACGCAGTATTTT. Translation gives CASSLPGGLDTQYF. The full variable domain, in which reference TRBV7-2 and TRBJ2-3 provide the parts outside the CDR3, is GAGVSQSPSNKVTEKGKDVELRCDPISGHTALYWYRQSLGQGLEFLIYFQGNSAPDKSGLPSDRFSAERTGGSVSTLTIQRTQQEDSAVYLCASSLPGGLDTQYFGPGTRLTVL.

V usage is TRBV6-5 and J usage is TRBJ1-3; a weak D match, TRBD1 (5 bases). Germline CDR1 is MNHEY and CDR2 is SVGAGI. Trimming stripped 0 bases from V and 4 bases from J, with 13 bases between. This CDR3 comprises 16 residues. As DNA, the CDR3 is TGTGCCAGCAGTTACTCGACGCAGGGTACCGGAAACACCATATATTTT. Translated, it gives CASSYSTQGTGNTIYF.

This clone was picked up a small number of times. J is TRBJ1-4 and V is TRBV27; 8 bases match TRBD1. Looked up from germline, CDR1 is MNHEY and CDR2 is SMNVEV (reference sequence). The CDR3 has 16 residues. V dropped 5 bases and J dropped 9; count of bases not matched to a gene: 14. The CDR3 spells CASSPQPARDRKKLFF. The CDR3 nucleotides are TGTGCCAGCAGTCCCCAGCCTGCGAGGGACAGGAAAAAACTGTTTTTT. Full variable domain (outside the CDR3, taken from reference TRBV27 and TRBJ1-4): EAQVTQNPRYLITVTGKKLTVTCSQNMNHEYMSWYRQDPGLGLRQIYYSMNVEVTDKGDVPEGYKVSRKEKRNFPLILESPSPNQTSLYFCASSPQPARDRKKLFFGSGTQLSVL.

The chain joins TRBV9 to TRBJ2-5; a weak D match, TRBD2 (7 bases). The germline V and J ends were trimmed by 0 bases and 5 bases, with 17 bases remaining between them. The CDR3 loop spans 16 amino acids. Germline V CDR1 and CDR2: SGDLS, YYNGEE. CDR3 sequence: CASSVGRGGFMETQYF. In DNA, the CDR3 is TGTGCCAGCAGCGTAGGGAGGGGGGGCTTTATGGAGACCCAGTACTTC.

The chain employs TRBV9 and TRBJ2-1; the match to TRBD2 covers 13 bases. Trimming cost V 3 bases and J 3 bases; bases outside gene matches: 6. The germline V gene encodes CDR1 SGDLS and CDR2 YYNGEE. This CDR3 has 17 amino acids. The CDR3: CASSELAGGPVYNEQFF. The CDR3 DNA follows: TGTGCCAGCAGCGAACTAGCGGGAGGGCCGGTCTACAATGAGCAGTTCTTC.

This clone came up a few times. J is TRBJ1-1 and V is TRBV19; no clear D gene. CDR1 and CDR2 from the germline V gene are LNHDA and SQIVND (reference sequence). The CDR3 loop spans 13 amino acids. Deletions cut 3 bases from V and 10 bases from J, with 15 bases between. CDR3 DNA sequence: TGTGCCAGTAGTATCCGGTTAGCTCTTGGAGCTTTCTTT. This sequence encodes CASSIRLALGAFF.

This chain uses TRBV7-2 with TRBJ1-2, with TRBD1 matching 7 bases. Per germline, CDR1 SGHTA and CDR2 FQGNSA. This CDR3 is 14 amino acids long. After removal of 5 bases from V and 6 bases from J, the junction contained 9 bases not matched to a gene. The CDR3 region has the DNA TGTGCCAGCAGCCTCCGACAGGGTAGTAATGGCTACACCTTC. This sequence encodes CASSLRQGSNGYTF. Combining the CDR3 with reference TRBV7-2 and TRBJ1-2 gives the whole variable domain GAGVSQSPSNKVTEKGKDVELRCDPISGHTALYWYRQSLGQGLEFLIYFQGNSAPDKSGLPSDRFSAERTGGSVSTLTIQRTQQEDSAVYLCASSLRQGSNGYTFGSGTRLTVV.

This clone was seen a single time. The chain has TRBV18 and TRBJ2-5; D may be TRBD2 (6 bases). The CDR3 runs to 13 residues. Trimming removed 5 bases from V and 3 bases from J, with 10 bases in between. Per the germline V gene, CDR1 is KGHSH and CDR2 is LQKENI. CDR3 amino acids: CASSLRLEETQYF. The CDR3 bases are TGTGCCAGCTCATTACGACTAGAAGAGACCCAGTACTTC.

On this clone: One end of the junction does not line up with germline, which may come from a read error. The chain has TRBV19 and TRBJ2-5; tentatively, D is TRBD2 (5 bases). The germline gives CDR1 LNHDA, CDR2 SQIVND (reference sequence). The CDR3 is made up of 14 amino acids. This chain's CDR3 is CASSITRLRGIPHF. The CDR3 DNA is TGTGCCAGTAGTATTACTAGATTACGGGGAATCCCCCACTTC.

The chain employs TRBV4-1 and TRBJ2-3, with a weak D call TRBD2 (6 bases). Germline V lookup: CDR1 MGHRA, CDR2 YSYEKL. The CDR3 extends over 15 amino acids. The V and J ends lost 1 base and 8 bases respectively, with 16 bases between them. CDR3 sequence reads: CASSQAAGLGSTQYF. The CDR3 DNA follows: TGCGCCAGCAGCCAAGCCGCCGGGCTCGGGAGTACGCAGTATTTT.

The V and J genes are TRBV5-1 and TRBJ2-1; 12 bases match TRBD1. Trimming at V came to 4 bases and at J to 6 bases, leaving 11 bases not matched to a gene. This CDR3 region has 17 residues. CDR1 and CDR2 from the germline V gene are SGHRS and YFSETQ. For the CDR3, the DNA is TGCGCCAGCAGCGAAACCGGGACAGGGGGCATGGGCAATGAGCAGTTCTTC. Protein: CASSETGTGGMGNEQFF.

J is TRBJ1-4 and V is TRBV2, with 10 bases matching TRBD1. The germline V gene encodes CDR1 SNHLY and CDR2 FYNNEI. This CDR3 region has 13 residues. J gave up 11 bases and V 6 bases, and 6 bases lay outside the gene matches. The DNA of the CDR3 is TGTGCCAGCAGGGCCGGGACAGGGGATAAACTGTTTTTT. Its translation is CASRAGTGDKLFF.

The chain is built from TRBV6-1 and TRBJ1-5; 10 nucleotides match TRBD1. The CDR3 is 15 residues long. V lost 5 bases and J lost 9; bases outside the gene matches: 10. Germline values: CDR1 MNHNS, CDR2 SASEGT. CDR3 sequence reads: CASSPDRQGALPQHF. In nucleotides, the CDR3 is TGTGCCAGCAGTCCGGATAGACAGGGGGCCCTGCCCCAGCATTTT.